This T cell receptor (beta chain) derives from a study of T cells in localized non-small cell lung cancer. CDR3 length: 16 amino acids. Germline V gene data show CDR1 as LGHNA and CDR2 as YNFKEQ. V trimming: 2 bases; J trimming: 7 bases; junction bases outside the gene matches: 5. Here immunoSEQ multiplex PCR was the method, and the copy in TCRdb shows in-frame clones only, minus some. The table records roughly 72,000 clones, around 85% of them present only once. Study observations and caveats: Because only a single region of the tumor was sequenced, heterogeneity remains possible. In the blood, greater T cell density corresponded to longer overall survival. For the top 100 tumor clones, a median about 50 also appeared in adjacent lung. Uninvolved adjacent lung showed peak T cell clonality, exceeding tumor.

With respect to this clone: Its antigen is unidentified.

The material sequenced was peripheral blood, taken before any cancer treatment. The clonotype was recovered from a male donor at least 60 years old with stage III squamous cell lung carcinoma. The chain carries TRBV4-2 and TRBJ1-6; 10 bases are a match to TRBD1. CDR3 loop: CASSQKPGQGNSPLHF. The CDR3 region has the DNA TGTGCCAGCAGCCAAAAGCCGGGACAGGGGAATTCACCCCTCCACTTT.